The source of this T cell receptor beta chain is a study of blood T cell repertoires in COVID-19. Across the study: There were acute and convalescent COVID-19 samples, and they came from the United States, Italy and Spain. Nucleic acid was either cDNA or gDNA, and it came from T cells, B-cell-depleted T cells, or PBMCs.

Germline trimming cut 4 bases from V and 6 bases from J; bases unmatched to any gene: 4. Germline V gene data show CDR1 as ENHRY and CDR2 as SYGVKD. CDR3 length: 14 amino acids. As originally analysed: Amplified reference gene primers provided the basis for estimating nucleated cell counts. Here immunoSEQ multiplex PCR was the method, and the copy in TCRdb shows in-frame clones only, minus some. That table supplies the V and J calls and clone size; D and trimming were determined from the DNA. The table records tens of thousands of clones, approximately 92% of them present only once. The sequence was collected from an older woman with active COVID-19. Sequencing was done on a sample of peripheral blood. This rearrangement joins TRBV10-3 to TRBJ2-3; 10 bases fit TRBD2. CDR3 in amino acids: CAISGTSGKDTQYF. DNA of the CDR3: TGTGCCATCAGTGGCACTAGCGGGAAGGATACGCAGTATTTT.